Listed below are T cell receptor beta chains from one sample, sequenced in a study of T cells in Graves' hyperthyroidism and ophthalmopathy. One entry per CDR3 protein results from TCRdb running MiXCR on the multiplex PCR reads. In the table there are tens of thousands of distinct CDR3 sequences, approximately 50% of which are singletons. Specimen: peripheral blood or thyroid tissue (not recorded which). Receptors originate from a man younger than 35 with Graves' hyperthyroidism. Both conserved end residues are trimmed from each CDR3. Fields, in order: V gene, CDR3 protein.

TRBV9,ASSPASGPCEQY
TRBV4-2,ASSQGVGTGELF
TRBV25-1,ASSYRGSSQPQH
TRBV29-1,SAWGQGGRSEQY
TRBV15,ATSSQENRGEQY
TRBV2,ASKTRQGNQPQH
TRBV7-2,ASSRISGEGQY
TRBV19,ASSIGAGLNYEQY
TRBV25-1,ASSELGSLNTEAF
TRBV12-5,ASGLEGAFSYGYT
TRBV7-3,ASSSGQGPGGYT
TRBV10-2,ASEGPSYEQY
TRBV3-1,ASSQGMSRLSGNTIY
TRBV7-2,ASSQPIGTARDSPLH
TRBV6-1,ASTRAAEHPYEQY
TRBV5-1,ASSFDCPNYGYT
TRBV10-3,AISEFTATRNTEAF
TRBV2,ASSERTTVNQPQH
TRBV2,ASRPRDRGPEKLF
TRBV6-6,ASRGLAGTYEQY